This record concerns one T cell receptor beta chain sequence. Its cognate antigen is unknown. Noted time point: sample taken at primary tumor resection. The donors, 72 patients with untreated early-stage non-small cell lung cancer, provided the samples. One entry per CDR3 protein results from TCRdb running MiXCR on the 5' RACE reads. Found here are 20,000 to 25,000 distinct CDR3 sequences, 5% to 7.5% of them singletons; the top ten hold under 13%. The CDR3 contains 16 residues. Germline V CDR1 and CDR2: SGHAT, FQNNGV. Trimming removed 1 base from V and 4 bases from J, with 14 bases in between. The entry originates in a study of spatial heterogeneity in lung cancer. The study's findings and limits: It was found that expanded intratumoral alpha and beta TCR counts tracked tumor mutation counts. Of the expanded TCRs, ubiquitous and regional counts tracked the counts of ubiquitous and regional nonsynonymous mutations, respectively.

The chain recombines TRBV11-2 with TRBJ1-3; D possibly corresponds to TRBD1 (5 bases). The sequence derives from a male donor with early-stage non-small cell lung cancer. This specimen consisted of lung tumor tissue, obtained at surgery. In nucleotides, the CDR3 is TGTGCCAGCAGCTTAGCTCGGCGGGGCATCGGAAACACCATATATTTT. Translating gives CASSLARRGIGNTIYF.